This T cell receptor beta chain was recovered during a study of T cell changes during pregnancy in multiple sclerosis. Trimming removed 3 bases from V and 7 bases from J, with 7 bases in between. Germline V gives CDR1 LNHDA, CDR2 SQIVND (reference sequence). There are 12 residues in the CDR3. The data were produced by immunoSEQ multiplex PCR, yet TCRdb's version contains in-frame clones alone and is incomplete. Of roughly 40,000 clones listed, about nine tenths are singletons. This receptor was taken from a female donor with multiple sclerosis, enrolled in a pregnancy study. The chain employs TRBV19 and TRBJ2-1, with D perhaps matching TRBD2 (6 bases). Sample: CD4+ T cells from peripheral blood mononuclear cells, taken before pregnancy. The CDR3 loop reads CASSMAGNEQFF. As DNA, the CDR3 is TGTGCCAGTAGTATGGCGGGGAATGAGCAGTTCTTC.